The 25 T cell receptor beta chains presented below share a single source sample, sequenced in a study of T cell repertoires in cytomegalovirus infection. TCRdb used MiXCR to reprocess the reads, holding one entry per CDR3 protein. The sample records approximately 500,000 distinct CDR3 sequences, 15% to 20% being singletons. Sequencing input: CD8+ T cells from PBMCs. These receptors were obtained from a human donor in good health (CMV status not recorded). Some clones in this sample may be carry-over from other donors' samples.

This clonotype was seen ten or more times. CDR3 sequence reads: CASSLRGLAGLPSKGPDTQYF. DNA of the CDR3: TGTGCCAGCAGCTTAAGGGGACTAGCGGGCCTTCCATCAAAGGGCCCAGATACGCAGTATTTT. This chain connects TRBV7-2 to TRBJ2-3; 12 bases are a match to TRBD2. Per the germline V gene, CDR1 is SGHTA and CDR2 is FQGNSA. V lost 2 bases and J lost 4; bases outside the gene matches: 19. The CDR3 extends over 21 amino acids.

This clonotype occurred a few times. The rearrangement links TRBV6-6 to TRBJ2-1; 13 bases agree with TRBD2. CDR3 length: 13 residues. The germline V gene has CDR1 MNHNY and CDR2 SVGAGI (reference sequence). J was trimmed by 8 bases and V by 9 bases; bases with no gene match: 4. The CDR3 nucleotides read TGTGCCAGTACTAGCGGGAGGGGAGATGAGCAGTTCTTC. Its protein is CASTSGRGDEQFF.

This clonotype has just a few counts. The chain employs TRBV9 and TRBJ1-2; the match to TRBD1 covers 8 bases. Per germline, CDR1 SGDLS and CDR2 YYNGEE. The J segment lost 3 bases and the V segment lost 0 bases, leaving 7 bases of the junction unmatched. CDR3 length: 16 residues. In nucleotides, the CDR3 is TGTGCCAGCAGCGTAGTTCAGGGACAGGTGGACTATGGCTACACCTTC. Protein sequence: CASSVVQGQVDYGYTF.

The chain employs TRBV7-9 and TRBJ2-7; 7 bases line up with TRBD1. Germline CDR1 reads SEHNR; CDR2 reads FQNEAQ (reference sequence). The V gene end was trimmed by 5 bases and the J gene end by 0 bases; junction bases not matched to a gene: 13. This CDR3 is 17 amino acids long. The CDR3 coding sequence is TGTGCCAGCAGCCCTCCGATCGGACAGGCCGACTCCTACGAGCAGTACTTC. This gives the protein CASSPPIGQADSYEQYF.

This clonotype turned up a few times. This sequence joins TRBV19 and TRBJ2-3, with 10 bases aligning to TRBD1. Germline CDR1 LNHDA, CDR2 SQIVND (reference sequence). Germline trimming cut 10 bases from V and 2 bases from J; bases unmatched to any gene: 9. This CDR3 comprises 15 residues. The CDR3 nucleotides read TGTGCCACAGTGGGACAGGGGTCCTTCACAGATACGCAGTATTTT. Translated: CATVGQGSFTDTQYF.

This clonotype was seen a few times. This sequence joins TRBV29-1 and TRBJ1-1, with D unresolved. Per the germline V gene, CDR1 is SQVTM and CDR2 is ANQGSEA. This CDR3 contains 10 residues. The ends were cut back, 4 bases at V and 6 bases at J, with 6 bases in the middle. The CDR3 DNA reads as TGCAGCGTTGCGGACGCTGAAGCTTTCTTT. This codes for CSVADAEAFF.

Turning to this clonotype: Just one base apart from a much larger clone, this may be a read error. The conserved final phenylalanine or tryptophan is absent from the CDR3, which likely points to a read error. V gene TRBV6-6 combines with J gene TRBJ2-5; 9 bases fit TRBD2. This CDR3 contains 16 residues. Germline lookup yields CDR1 MNHNY and CDR2 SVGAGI (reference sequence). V lost 2 bases, J lost 2 bases, and 6 bases stayed unmatched. The CDR3 DNA is TGTGCCAGCAGTTACCTGGGACTAGCCGATCAAGAGACCCAGTACTTA. Its translation is CASSYLGLADQETQYL.

This clonotype was recorded at least ten times. This rearrangement joins TRBV6-2 or TRBV6-3 to TRBJ2-1; no reliable D call. V lost 5 bases, J lost 4 bases, and 18 bases lay in between. Germline V gene sequence: CDR1 MNHEY, CDR2 SVGEGT. The CDR3 totals 16 residues. CDR3 region: CASSNADGRNYNEQFF. The CDR3 DNA follows: TGTGCCAGCAGTAACGCAGACGGAAGAAATTACAATGAGCAGTTCTTC.

This clonotype was observed many times. The CDR3 spells CASSTLDEGSLGANVLTF. DNA for the CDR3: TGTGCCAGCAGTACTCTGGACGAGGGCTCTCTGGGGGCCAACGTCCTGACTTTC. The rearrangement joins TRBV28 to TRBJ2-6; possibly TRBD2 for D (5 bases). Germline V gene data show CDR1 as MDHEN and CDR2 as SYDVKM. The V end lost 5 bases, the J end lost 4 bases, and 21 bases lay between the germline ends. The CDR3 runs 18 residues.

This clonotype was recorded at least ten times. The V call is TRBV28, the J call TRBJ2-7; no definite D call. Deletions cut 6 bases from V and 4 bases from J, with 16 bases between. CDR1 and CDR2 (germline): MDHEN, SYDVKM. The CDR3 sequence is 14 residues long. As DNA, the CDR3 is TGTGCCAGCAGCTCCGACGACATCATGTACGAGCAGTACTTC. It specifies CASSSDDIMYEQYF.

This clonotype was recorded at least ten times. The chain couples TRBV7-9 to TRBJ2-4; 8 nucleotides align to TRBD1. From germline, CDR1 is SEHNR and CDR2 FQNEAQ (reference sequence). The CDR3 consists of 15 residues. Trimming at V came to 5 bases and at J to 5 bases, leaving 8 bases not matched to a gene. The CDR3 sequence: CASSQTDRAQNIQYF. The CDR3 nucleotides read TGTGCCAGCAGCCAAACGGACAGGGCCCAAAACATTCAGTACTTC.

With regard to this clonotype: A clone one base away is much larger, so this may be a read error. The chain is built from TRBV2 and TRBJ1-2; no clear D. Looked up from germline, CDR1 is SNHLY and CDR2 is FYNNEI. This CDR3 has 12 amino acids. The V end was cut by 8 bases, the J end by 3 bases, with 10 bases between. The CDR3 loop is CASGIEHYGYTF. CDR3 coding DNA: TGTGCCAGCGGTATAGAGCACTATGGCTACACCTTC.

This clonotype was observed many times. V is TRBV27 and J is TRBJ1-5, with D perhaps matching TRBD1 (6 bases). Per the germline V gene, CDR1 is MNHEY and CDR2 is SMNVEV (reference sequence). V was pared by 6 bases and J by 5 bases, with 17 bases between. The CDR3 is 15 residues long. CDR3 coding DNA: TGTGCCAGCAGCTCCAATACAGGGTCGGATCAGCCCCAGCATTTT. Translating it yields CASSSNTGSDQPQHF.

This clonotype has at least ten counts. This rearrangement joins TRBV6-6 to TRBJ2-3; a possible D gene is TRBD2 (5 bases). CDR3 length: 15 residues. V shed 7 bases and J shed 5 bases, with 19 bases lying between them. In germline, CDR1 is MNHNY, CDR2 SVGAGI (reference sequence). The CDR3 here is CASTFRRDGIDTQYF. The CDR3 DNA reads as TGTGCCAGCACCTTTCGCCGGGATGGCATAGATACGCAGTATTTT.

This clonotype was observed a few times. The chain carries TRBV6-1 and TRBJ2-2, with TRBD1 matching 7 bases. The CDR3 runs to 15 residues. Germline CDR1 reads MNHNS; CDR2 reads SASEGT. V shed 0 bases and J 6 bases; nucleotides not matched to a gene: 4. The CDR3 loop reads CASSEAYRGAGELFF. The CDR3 region has the DNA TGTGCCAGCAGTGAAGCGTACAGGGGAGCCGGGGAGCTGTTTTTT.

At least ten counts were recorded for this clonotype. V and J are TRBV29-1 and TRBJ2-3; no clear D. CDR3 length: 14 amino acids. The V gene lost 7 bases and the J gene lost 2 bases, with 16 bases spanning the gap. Germline CDR1 reads SQVTM; CDR2 reads ANQGSEA. In nucleotides, the CDR3 is TGCAGCGCCGAAGGTAACGGGTACACAGATACGCAGTATTTT. Protein sequence: CSAEGNGYTDTQYF.

There are many counts of this clonotype. This chain joins TRBV10-2 and TRBJ1-5; weak D call: TRBD1 (6 bases). V was pared by 5 bases and J by 1 base, with 9 bases between. Germline-derived CDR1 and CDR2 are WSHSY and SAAADI. The CDR3 has 14 residues. CDR3 in amino acids: CASSTDRSNQPQHF. In DNA form, the CDR3 reads TGCGCCAGCAGTACCGACAGGAGCAATCAGCCCCAGCATTTT.

This clonotype came up many times. The chain employs TRBV6-2 or TRBV6-3 and TRBJ2-7; either TRBD1 or TRBD2 may fit D (5 bases each). V shed 2 bases and J shed 3 bases, with 8 bases lying between them. Germline CDR1 reads MNHEY; CDR2 reads SVGEGT. This CDR3 contains 13 residues. The CDR3: CASSYGGFYEQYF. In nucleotides, the CDR3 is TGTGCCAGCAGTTACGGGGGTTTCTACGAGCAGTACTTC.

This clonotype showed up just a few times. J is TRBJ1-2 and V is TRBV15; 7 nucleotides align to TRBD1. The germline V gene encodes CDR1 LNHNV and CDR2 YYDKDF (reference sequence). This CDR3 is 14 amino acids long. The junction had 5 bases not matched to a gene; V was cut back by 2 bases and J by 5 bases. CDR3 loop: CATSRTGEEYGYTF. The DNA for the CDR3 is TGTGCCACCAGCAGAACAGGGGAGGAATATGGCTACACCTTC.

This sequence joins TRBV2 and TRBJ2-1; no clear D. CDR3 length: 12 residues. The V end lost 3 bases, the J end lost 12 bases, and 12 bases lay between the germline ends. Per germline, CDR1 SNHLY and CDR2 FYNNEI. The CDR3 region is CASSEAALGQFF. CDR3 DNA: TGTGCCAGCAGTGAGGCAGCCCTTGGGCAGTTCTTC. The full variable domain, in which reference TRBV2 and TRBJ2-1 provide the parts outside the CDR3, is EPEVTQTPSHQVTQMGQEVILRCVPISNHLYFYWYRQILGQKVEFLVSFYNNEISEKSEIFDDQFSVERPDGSNFTLKIRSTKLEDSAMYFCASSEAALGQFFGPGTRLTVL.

The sample holds a few counts of this clonotype. The chain links TRBV10-3 to TRBJ2-6, with D unresolved. CDR1 is ENHRY, CDR2 SYGVKD, per germline. Trimming shortened V by 3 bases and J by 0 bases, and 9 bases separated the two germline ends. The CDR3 length is 16 residues. The CDR3 loop is CAISDKVTSGANVLTF. The DNA of the CDR3 is TGTGCCATCAGTGATAAGGTAACCTCTGGGGCCAACGTCCTGACTTTC.

This clonotype was detected only once. The gene calls are TRBV18 and TRBJ2-7; D possibly uses TRBD1 or TRBD2 (5 bases each). Germline CDR1 KGHSH, CDR2 LQKENI. The V gene lost 6 bases and the J gene lost 2 bases, with 20 bases spanning the gap. CDR3 length: 16 residues. CDR3 loop: CASSPDLRDGTYEQYF. The CDR3 DNA reads TGTGCCAGCTCCCCAGATCTCCGGGACGGAACCTACGAGCAGTACTTC.

The CDR3 spells CASSQDIGRTGELFF. CDR3 in DNA: TGTGCCAGCAGCCAAGATATCGGCAGGACCGGGGAGCTGTTTTTT. The rearrangement links TRBV3-1 to TRBJ2-2; no definite D call. Trimming took 0 bases from V and 5 from J, leaving 10 bases between them. The CDR3 loop spans 15 amino acids. Germline lookup yields CDR1 LGHDT and CDR2 YNNKEL (reference sequence).

This clonotype has ten or more counts. The genes are TRBV7-3 and TRBJ2-2; D is unresolved. CDR1 SGHTA and CDR2 FQGTGA come from the germline V gene. This CDR3 has 15 residues. The V end lost 2 bases, the J end lost 6 bases, and 13 bases lay between the germline ends. CDR3: CASSLFRENAGELFF. Written as DNA, the CDR3 is TGTGCCAGCAGCTTATTCAGAGAAAACGCCGGGGAGCTGTTTTTT.

This clonotype was seen repeatedly, ten times or more. The V gene is TRBV7-6, the J gene TRBJ2-7; TRBD1 matches 10 bases. CDR3 length: 15 residues. Trimming cost V 5 bases and J 1 base; bases outside gene matches: 5. CDR1 and CDR2 from the germline V gene are SGHVS and FNYEAQ. The CDR3 here is CASSPRTGGSYEQYF. In nucleotides, the CDR3 is TGTGCCAGCAGCCCACGGACAGGGGGGTCCTACGAGCAGTACTTC.